This T cell receptor beta chain comes out of a study of shared clonotypes between healthy human individuals. TCRdb's table, derived via immunoSEQ multiplex PCR, lists solely in-frame clones and lacks some. The profile shows over 400,000 clones, 95% to 97% of them singletons. This TCR derives from a woman aged 25 to 45 in good health. Sequenced material: naive CD4+ T cells sorted from blood. Subset denoted: CD45RA+ positively selected.

The CDR3 here is CASSELFSNQPQHF. The CDR3, as DNA: TGTGCCAGCAGTGAACTCTTTAGCAATCAGCCCCAGCATTTT. The chain couples TRBV6-1 to TRBJ1-5; no clear D. The germline V and J ends were trimmed by 2 bases and 0 bases, with 5 bases remaining between them. The CDR3 is 14 residues long. Germline values: CDR1 MNHNS, CDR2 SASEGT.